The 10 T cell receptor beta chains in this list originate from one sample, sequenced in a study of shared clonotypes between healthy human individuals. CD45RO negativity and positive selection for CCR7 defined naive CD8 cells, a population that excluded terminally differentiated effector memory CD45RA+ cells. The assay was immunoSEQ multiplex PCR, and TCRdb's table has in-frame clones only and misses some. Of about 2,200,000 clones detected, approximately 94% appear once; the ten largest clones hold about 1.8%. The sequencing sample was made of naive CD8+ T cells from PBMCs. These receptors were taken from a man between 18 and 29 years old in good health. Some clones in this sample may be carry-over from other donors' samples.

This clone was counted a single time. The rearrangement links TRBV4-1 to TRBJ2-7; D is undetermined. The CDR3 runs to 15 residues. V was trimmed by 1 base and J by 4 bases, leaving 14 bases between them. Germline CDR1 reads MGHRA; CDR2 reads YSYEKL. CDR3 residues: CASSQGAISSYEQYF. CDR3 nucleotides: TGCGCCAGCAGCCAAGGAGCAATAAGTAGTTACGAGCAGTACTTC.

In this sample, this clone turned up once. CDR3 nucleotide sequence: TGCGCCAGCAGCAAGGGGATGGCGCCGGAGACCCAGTACTTC. It encodes CASSKGMAPETQYF. This rearrangement joins TRBV4-1 to TRBJ2-5; possible D gene TRBD1, 5 bases. This CDR3 comprises 14 residues. The germline V gene has CDR1 MGHRA and CDR2 YSYEKL. V lost 5 bases, J lost 5 bases, and 15 bases lay in between.

The chain couples TRBV7-3 to TRBJ2-2; D gene unclear. Looked up from germline, CDR1 is SGHTA and CDR2 is FQGTGA. V gave up 5 bases and J gave up 5 bases, with 6 bases separating them. The CDR3 spans 12 residues. The CDR3 reads CASSAGTGELFF. The CDR3 DNA reads TGTGCCAGCAGCGCCGGGACCGGGGAGCTGTTTTTT.

The chain has TRBV29-1 and TRBJ2-1; D remains unclear. V lost 2 bases and J 7 bases, leaving 6 bases between the germline ends. Germline V gene lookup returns CDR1 SQVTM and CDR2 ANQGSEA. The CDR3 is made up of 11 amino acids. CDR3 bases: TGCAGCGTTGAACGAGCGAATGAGCAGTTCTTC. As protein: CSVERANEQFF.

The CDR3 DNA sequence: TGTGCCACCATGGGACCGAACTCCTACGAGCAGTACTTC. Its protein is CATMGPNSYEQYF. V usage is TRBV7-9 and J usage is TRBJ2-7; D tentatively reads TRBD1 or TRBD2 (5 bases each). The V and J ends lost 10 bases and 0 bases respectively, with 13 bases between them. The CDR3 runs to 13 residues. The germline CDR1 and CDR2 sequences are SEHNR and FQNEAQ (reference sequence).

The chain has TRBV7-3 and TRBJ2-5; TRBD2 is a possible D gene (6 bases). The CDR3 length is 14 residues. Trimming took off 5 bases at V and 5 bases at J, with 15 bases between the two ends. In germline, CDR1 is SGHTA, CDR2 FQGTGA. The CDR3 is CASSRQHGGETQYF. Here the CDR3 DNA reads TGTGCCAGCAGCCGACAGCACGGGGGTGAGACCCAGTACTTC.

This chain uses TRBV28 with TRBJ2-1; D may be TRBD2 (7 bases). The CDR3 spans 14 residues. V was cut by 3 bases and J by 9 bases, with 15 bases left in between. Germline CDR1 MDHEN, CDR2 SYDVKM. DNA for the CDR3: TGTGCCAGCAGTTTGAGGGGGGGTGACGGTGAGCAGTTCTTC. This translates into CASSLRGGDGEQFF. The variable domain in full, with the rest retrieved from reference TRBV28 and TRBJ2-1, is DVKVTQSSRYLVKRTGEKVFLECVQDMDHENMFWYRQDPGLGLRLIYFSYDVKMKEKGDIPEGYSVSREKKERFSLILESASTNQTSMYLCASSLRGGDGEQFFGPGTRLTVL.

V gene TRBV7-9 combines with J gene TRBJ2-1; D ambiguous. Trimming took 3 bases from V and 5 from J, leaving 8 bases between them. CDR3 length: 13 amino acids. Looked up from germline, CDR1 is SEHNR and CDR2 is FQNEAQ (reference sequence). The CDR3 is CASSFVVNNEQFF. CDR3 nucleotide sequence: TGTGCCAGCAGCTTTGTGGTCAACAATGAGCAGTTCTTC. Using reference TRBV7-9 and TRBJ2-1 for the parts outside the CDR3, the full variable domain is DTGVSQNPRHKITKRGQNVTFRCDPISEHNRLYWYRQTLGQGPEFLTYFQNEAQLEKSRLLSDRFSAERPKGSFSTLEIQRTEQGDSAMYLCASSFVVNNEQFFGPGTRLTVL.

As DNA, the CDR3 is TGTGCCAGCAGCGTAGAGGCGGGAGCCCCATCTGGGGCCAACGTCCTGACTTTC. It translates to CASSVEAGAPSGANVLTF. J is TRBJ2-6 and V is TRBV9; 7 nucleotides line up with TRBD2. In germline, CDR1 is SGDLS, CDR2 YYNGEE. The V segment lost 0 bases and the J segment 1 base; nucleotides outside the gene matches: 7. CDR3 size: 18 residues.

Details on this clone: Given a much more abundant clone one base away, this may be a read error. CDR3 region: CASSLSVNTEAFF. The CDR3 DNA follows: TGTGCCAGCAGCTTATCGGTGAACACTGAAGCTTTCTTT. This sequence joins TRBV11-3 and TRBJ1-1, with D uncertain. Germline V CDR1 and CDR2: SGHNT, YENEEA. Trimming removed 2 bases at V and 0 bases at J, with 4 bases between. The length of the CDR3 is 13 residues.